Below, 3 T cell receptor beta chains from the same sample are listed, as sequenced in a study of blood T cell repertoires in COVID-19 (TCRdb year 2020). Library generation was performed with the immunoSEQ multiplex PCR assay. TCRdb holds this immuneACCESS table with in-frame rearrangements only. Some clones are missing; in checked studies, unresolved V genes explain under half, and the rest has no known cause. Here the sample has over 100,000 clones; about 87% occur a single time. More than 14% of the sample comes from the top ten. Specimen: peripheral blood. These receptor sequences come from a man in his fifties with acute or convalescent COVID-19.

V gene TRBV14 combines with J gene TRBJ1-1; a possible D gene is TRBD1 (6 bases). CDR1 and CDR2 (germline): SGHDN, FVKESK. V shed 3 bases and J shed 6 bases, with 8 bases lying between them. The CDR3 spans 12 residues. CDR3 sequence (DNA): TGTGCCAGCAGCCATGGGGGCCCTGAAGCTTTCTTT. Translating gives CASSHGGPEAFF.

The CDR3 sequence: CASGATNWETQYF. The CDR3 DNA follows: TGTGCCAGCGGGGCTACTAATTGGGAGACCCAGTACTTC. V gene TRBV5-6 combines with J gene TRBJ2-5, with a weak D call TRBD1 (5 bases). Germline CDR1 and CDR2: SGHDT and YYEEEE. The CDR3 has 13 residues. V was cut by 7 bases and J by 5 bases, with 15 bases left in between.

The gene calls are TRBV12-2 and TRBJ2-7; TRBD2, the table's D call, was not compared with the DNA. TRBV12-2 is a pseudogene locus. The CDR3 extends over 15 amino acids. The CDR3 DNA reads as TGTGCAAGTCGCTGCCACGCCGGGAGTATGTACGAGCAGTACTTC. Translating gives CASRCHAGSMYEQYF.